This T cell receptor beta chain stems from a study of Ad26.COV2.S vaccination and SARS-CoV-2 variants. About the study: Participant was drawn from the COV1001 Ad26.COV2.S trial arm.

Points from the study as a whole: Assessments of TCR breadth and depth may have underestimated the total T cell responses.

The V gene lost 0 bases and the J gene lost 6 bases, with 12 bases spanning the gap. Germline CDR1 is LGHDT and CDR2 is YNNKEL (reference sequence). This CDR3 contains 15 residues. Only in-frame clones appear in the TCRdb table, and some are missing; sequencing was by immunoSEQ multiplex PCR. The sample has about 250,000 clones, around nine tenths seen once; the top ten hold approximately 3%. On this clone itself: Its antigen is unknown.

This sample's treatment: roughly 20 received Ad26.COV2.S at low or high dose, single or two shots; 5 received placebo; per-sample allocation not given. At day 63 after the first vaccine or placebo injection, samples were drawn. Source: peripheral blood, taken in a trial of Ad26.COV2.S vaccine versus placebo. This TCR derives from a person aged 18-60 years who received the Ad26.COV2.S COVID-19 vaccine or a placebo. The chain is built from TRBV3-1 (or the pseudogene TRBV3-2) and TRBJ1-5; D gene ambiguous. The CDR3 DNA sequence: TGTGCCAGCAGCCAAGATCATGGTCTGGCTCAGCCCCAGCATTTT. Protein sequence: CASSQDHGLAQPQHF.